This T cell receptor beta chain was identified in a study of B cell selection in AIRE deficiency. Trimming pared 4 bases from V and 0 bases from J, leaving 5 bases between. The CDR3 has 14 amino acids. CDR1 and CDR2 (germline): SGHRS, YFSETQ. TCRdb's copy holds only in-frame clones and misses some; the assay was immunoSEQ multiplex PCR. Of roughly 18,000 clones listed, approximately 94% are singletons. Points from the study as a whole: Approximately 29% of healthy-shared Treg TCRbeta sequences appeared in patient Tconv cells. Healthy Tconv contained approximately 37% of shared healthy Treg sequences; only TCRbeta sequenced. In TCRBV usage, CDR3 length and diversity, patient Tconv and Treg cells matched healthy donors.

Sorted regulatory T cells were CD4-positive, CD25-high and CD127-low or negative. Control samples were from healthy, unrelated donors. As regards this clone: Its antigen is unidentified.

Sequencing input: CD4+CD25+ Tregs sorted from PBMCs. The V and J genes are TRBV5-1 and TRBJ2-6; D unresolved. The sequence was collected from a human donor in good health. Written as DNA, the CDR3 is TGCGCCAGCAGCCACACCTCTGGGGCCAACGTCCTGACTTTC. Protein sequence: CASSHTSGANVLTF. Together with reference TRBV5-1 and TRBJ2-6, the CDR3 gives the full variable domain: KAGVTQTPRYLIKTRGQQVTLSCSPISGHRSVSWYQQTPGQGLQFLFEYFSETQRNKGNFPGRFSGRQFSNSRSEMNVSTLELGDSALYLCASSHTSGANVLTFGAGSRLTVL.